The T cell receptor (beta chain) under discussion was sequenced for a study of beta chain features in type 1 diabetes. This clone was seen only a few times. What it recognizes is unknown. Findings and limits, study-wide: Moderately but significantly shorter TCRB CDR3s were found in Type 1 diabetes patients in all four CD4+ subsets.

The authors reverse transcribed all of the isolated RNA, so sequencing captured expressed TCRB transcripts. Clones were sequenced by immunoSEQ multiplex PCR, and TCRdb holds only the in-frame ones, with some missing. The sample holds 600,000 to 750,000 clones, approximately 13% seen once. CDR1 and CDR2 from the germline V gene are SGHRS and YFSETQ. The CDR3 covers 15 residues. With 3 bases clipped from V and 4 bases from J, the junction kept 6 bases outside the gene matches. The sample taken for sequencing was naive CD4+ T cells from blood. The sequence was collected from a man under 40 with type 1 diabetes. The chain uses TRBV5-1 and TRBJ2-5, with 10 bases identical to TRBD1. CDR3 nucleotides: TGCGCCAGCAGCTCCGGGACAGGGGTTGGAGAGACCCAGTACTTC. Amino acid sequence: CASSSGTGVGETQYF.